Presented here are 32 T cell receptor beta chains from one specimen sequenced in a study of chemoradiotherapy in HPV16-positive cancers. Some clones are missing from TCRdb's copy, which holds only in-frame ones; the method was immunoSEQ multiplex PCR. The repertoire holds 4,000 to 5,000 clones, with about nine tenths as singletons. The sequenced sample was tumor tissue, obtained from a patient who underwent chemoradiotherapy. The receptors here all came from a human donor with HPV-associated anogenital cancer.

The rearrangement links TRBV21-1 to TRBJ1-5. TRBV21-1 is flagged as a pseudogene. The CDR3 runs 15 residues. The CDR3 bases are TGTGCCAGCAGCAAATTTCACTTTGGCAGATCGGCCCAGCATTTT. Translating it yields CASSKFHFGRSAQHF.

The J gene is TRBJ2-1, the V gene TRBV10-1; 8 bases match TRBD2. Trimming at V came to 6 bases and at J to 6 bases, leaving 10 bases not matched to a gene. Germline V CDR1 and CDR2: WNHNN, SYGVQD (reference sequence). The CDR3 has 15 residues. The CDR3 region has the DNA TGCGCCAGCAGCCCCGCTGGCGGGGGGATCAATGAGCAGTTCTTC. Translation gives CASSPAGGGINEQFF.

This clone was detected only once. The chain carries TRBV7-2 and TRBJ2-5, with a possible D match to TRBD2 (5 bases). CDR3 length: 15 residues. Trimming removed 4 bases at V and 5 bases at J, with 17 bases between. From germline, CDR1 is SGHTA and CDR2 FQGNSA. The CDR3 reads CASSSPISGTETQYF. DNA for the CDR3: TGTGCCAGCAGCTCACCGATCAGCGGTACGGAGACCCAGTACTTC.

The V and J genes are TRBV2 and TRBJ2-1; the D gene is possibly TRBD2 (6 bases). The germline CDR1 and CDR2 sequences are SNHLY and FYNNEI. Trimming left V 4 bases short and J 7 bases short, with 17 bases between. The CDR3 sequence is 15 residues long. Here the CDR3 DNA reads TGTGCCAGCAGTGCCGGTATAATCGGGGGTAATGAGCAGTTCTTC. It translates to CASSAGIIGGNEQFF.

The chain uses TRBV6-1 and TRBJ1-1; D uncertain. Trimming pared 6 bases from V and 3 bases from J, leaving 11 bases between. CDR1 MNHNS and CDR2 SASEGT come from the germline V gene. The CDR3 is 13 amino acids. The CDR3: CASRGGWDTEAFF. CDR3 DNA: TGTGCCAGCAGGGGAGGCTGGGACACTGAAGCTTTCTTT.

This clone was recorded only once. The chain carries TRBV7-9 and TRBJ2-2; D gene unclear. Germline CDR1 and CDR2: SEHNR and FQNEAQ (reference sequence). The CDR3 spans 13 residues. V was trimmed by 1 base and J by 1 base, leaving 1 base between them. The CDR3 region is CASSLGNTGELFF. DNA of the CDR3: TGTGCCAGCAGCTTAGGGAACACCGGGGAGCTGTTTTTT.

This chain joins TRBV7-2 and TRBJ2-5; TRBD2 matches 13 bases. Germline V gene lookup returns CDR1 SGHTA and CDR2 FQGNSA. The CDR3 sequence is 16 residues long. Losses at the gene ends were 5 bases for V and 4 bases for J; bases not matched to a gene: 7. The CDR3 nucleotides are TGTGCCAGCAGCCTCCGACTAGCGGGAGGTCTAGAGACCCAGTACTTC. Amino acids: CASSLRLAGGLETQYF.

The chain carries TRBV7-9 and TRBJ1-3, with 7 bases matching TRBD1. V gave up 4 bases and J gave up 4 bases; unmatched junction bases: 10. Germline assignment: CDR1 SEHNR and CDR2 FQNEAQ (reference sequence). CDR3 length: 16 residues. CDR3 protein: CASSSRQGARGNTIYF. The CDR3 DNA is TGTGCCAGCAGCTCCCGACAGGGAGCGAGGGGAAACACCATATATTTT.

V gene TRBV2 combines with J gene TRBJ2-2; 9 bases fit TRBD1. Losses at the gene ends were 4 bases for V and 9 bases for J; bases not matched to a gene: 6. CDR3 size: 14 residues. The germline CDR1 and CDR2 sequences are SNHLY and FYNNEI. CDR3 region: CASSVLQGARELFF. CDR3 bases: TGTGCCAGCAGTGTCTTACAGGGGGCAAGGGAGCTGTTTTTT.

The chain carries TRBV7-9 and TRBJ2-3; the match to TRBD2 covers 11 bases. This CDR3 has 16 amino acids. V lost 2 bases, J lost 5 bases, and 6 bases stayed unmatched. CDR1 SEHNR and CDR2 FQNEAQ come from the germline V gene (reference sequence). As DNA, the CDR3 is TGTGCCAGCAGCTTATCACTAGCGGGAGCGGTAGATACGCAGTATTTT. Residues: CASSLSLAGAVDTQYF.

This chain connects TRBV4-1 to TRBJ1-2; D call uncertain. This CDR3 has 14 residues. Looked up from germline, CDR1 is MGHRA and CDR2 is YSYEKL. The V end lost 1 base, the J end lost 2 bases, and 8 bases lay between the germline ends. Here the CDR3 DNA reads TGCGCCAGCAGCCAAGGGGCGGAGAACTATGGCTACACCTTC. Its translation: CASSQGAENYGYTF.

This chain uses TRBV28 with TRBJ2-4; 8 bases line up with TRBD2. The CDR3 is 15 amino acids. Trimming removed 6 bases from V and 9 bases from J; junction bases left unmatched: 13. Germline V gene data show CDR1 as MDHEN and CDR2 as SYDVKM. The CDR3 DNA sequence: TGTGCCAGCAGCCCGGCGGGGGGATATAGCAGCATTCAGTACTTC. The encoded protein is CASSPAGGYSSIQYF.

The table lists this clone with a count of one. The chain links TRBV10-3 to TRBJ2-2; a possible D gene is TRBD1 (6 bases). From germline, CDR1 is ENHRY and CDR2 SYGVKD. The CDR3 covers 13 residues. V dropped 6 bases and J dropped 5 bases, with 10 bases sitting between them. The CDR3 nucleotides read TGTGCCATCAGCTTCAGGGGAACCGGGGAGCTGTTTTTT. Translating gives CAISFRGTGELFF.

V and J are TRBV19 and TRBJ1-1; D remains ambiguous. Trimming left V 0 bases short and J 2 bases short, with 4 bases between. Germline lookup yields CDR1 LNHDA and CDR2 SQIVND (reference sequence). This CDR3 has 13 amino acids. CDR3 sequence: CASSIEVNTEAFF. The CDR3 DNA reads as TGTGCCAGTAGTATAGAAGTAAACACTGAAGCTTTCTTT. The full variable domain, with the rest looked up from reference TRBV19 and TRBJ1-1, is DGGITQSPKYLFRKEGQNVTLSCEQNLNHDAMYWYRQDPGQGLRLIYYSQIVNDFQKGDIAEGYSVSREKKESFPLTVTSAQKNPTAFYLCASSIEVNTEAFFGQGTRLTVV.

In this sample, this clone turned up a few times. The chain employs TRBV4-2 and TRBJ2-5; D possibly matches TRBD1 or TRBD2 (6 bases each). V dropped 4 bases and J dropped 3 bases, with 9 bases sitting between them. CDR1 and CDR2 (germline): LGHNA, YNFKEQ. The CDR3 extends over 13 amino acids. The CDR3 nucleotides are TGTGCCAGCAGCCCGAGGGGGGAAGAGACCCAGTACTTC. As protein: CASSPRGEETQYF.

In nucleotides, the CDR3 is TGCGCCAGCAGCTTTGCTCTAGGTCCGGGGCAGAACACTGAAGCTTTCTTT. This translates into CASSFALGPGQNTEAFF. The chain employs TRBV5-1 and TRBJ1-1; weak D call: TRBD1 (5 bases). Looked up from germline, CDR1 is SGHRS and CDR2 is YFSETQ. Trimming pared 2 bases from V and 1 base from J, leaving 18 bases between. CDR3 length: 17 residues.

The chain uses TRBV11-1 and TRBJ2-3, with 9 nucleotides matching TRBD2. Losses at the gene ends were 3 bases for V and 0 bases for J; bases not matched to a gene: 4. The CDR3 length is 16 residues. CDR1 is SGHAT, CDR2 FQDESV, per germline (reference sequence). CDR3 region: CASSFLTSGSTDTQYF. The CDR3 DNA reads as TGTGCCAGCAGCTTCCTAACTAGCGGGAGCACAGATACGCAGTATTTT.

The chain combines TRBV4-1 with TRBJ1-2; D gene uncertain. This CDR3 is built from 12 residues. Germline CDR1 MGHRA, CDR2 YSYEKL. Trimming left V 1 base short and J 4 bases short, with 4 bases between. Written as DNA, the CDR3 is TGCGCCAGCAGCCAAGTGGGCTATGGCTACACCTTC. Protein: CASSQVGYGYTF.

The V gene is TRBV30, the J gene TRBJ1-1; D is undetermined. Trimming took off 4 bases at V and 1 base at J, with 10 bases between the two ends. The CDR3 totals 13 residues. The germline V gene encodes CDR1 GTSNPN and CDR2 SVGIG (reference sequence). The CDR3 bases are TGTGCCTGGAAACGTCATCCGAACACTGAAGCTTTCTTT. Its translation: CAWKRHPNTEAFF. Variable domain in full (rest from reference TRBV30 and TRBJ1-1): SQTIHQWPATLVQPVGSPLSLECTVEGTSNPNLYWYRQAAGRGLQLLFYSVGIGQISSEVPQNLSASRPQDRQFILSSKKLLLSDSGFYLCAWKRHPNTEAFFGQGTRLTVV.

J is TRBJ2-2 and V is TRBV18, with D possibly being TRBD1 (5 bases). Per germline, CDR1 KGHSH and CDR2 LQKENI. The V and J ends lost 1 base and 2 bases respectively, with 8 bases between them. This CDR3 is built from 15 residues. CDR3 loop: CASSPQGFNTGELFF. For the CDR3, the DNA is TGTGCCAGCTCACCACAGGGGTTTAACACCGGGGAGCTGTTTTTT. Supplemented by reference TRBV18 and TRBJ2-2, the full variable domain reads NAGVMQNPRHLVRRRGQEARLRCSPMKGHSHVYWYRQLPEEGLKFMVYLQKENIIDESGMPKERFSAEFPKEGPSILRIQQVVRGDSAAYFCASSPQGFNTGELFFGEGSRLTVL.

The chain employs TRBV27 and TRBJ1-4, with 11 nucleotides matching TRBD1. CDR1 and CDR2 (germline): MNHEY, SMNVEV (reference sequence). Trimming cost V 4 bases and J 8 bases; bases outside gene matches: 6. The CDR3 has 15 amino acids. CDR3 nucleotide sequence: TGTGCCAGCAGTTCCCCGGGACAGGGGGGGGAAAAACTGTTTTTT. This gives the protein CASSSPGQGGEKLFF.

The rearrangement uses TRBV4-1 and TRBJ1-1, with 7 bases that match TRBD1. Looked up from germline, CDR1 is MGHRA and CDR2 is YSYEKL. V dropped 0 bases and J dropped 1; count of bases not matched to a gene: 2. The CDR3 consists of 15 residues. CDR3 bases: TGCGCCAGCAGCCAAGAGACAGGGACGAACACTGAAGCTTTCTTT. This codes for CASSQETGTNTEAFF.

V is TRBV7-8 and J is TRBJ2-1; 7 positions agree with TRBD2. V shed 1 base and J 4 bases; nucleotides not matched to a gene: 7. The V gene's germline CDR1 is SGHVS and CDR2 FQNEAQ. This CDR3 has 16 residues. The CDR3 nucleotides are TGTGCCAGCAGCTTAGTGGTCCGAGCGGGGTACAATGAGCAGTTCTTC. Its protein is CASSLVVRAGYNEQFF.

This clone was seen once. The rearrangement joins TRBV5-4 to TRBJ2-2; TRBD1 agrees at 7 bases. The CDR3 runs 14 residues. Trimming cost V 3 bases and J 3 bases; bases outside gene matches: 2. In germline, CDR1 is SGHNT, CDR2 YYREEE (reference sequence). The CDR3: CASSSGQDTGELFF. CDR3 nucleotide sequence: TGTGCCAGCAGCTCAGGACAGGACACCGGGGAGCTGTTTTTT.

The chain has TRBV4-1 and TRBJ1-4, with TRBD1 as a possible D gene (5 bases). This CDR3 has 14 amino acids. CDR1 and CDR2 from the germline V gene are MGHRA and YSYEKL. Trimming removed 2 bases at V and 6 bases at J, with 10 bases between. The CDR3 here is CASSQQGRDEKLFF. The CDR3 DNA is TGCGCCAGCAGCCAACAGGGCCGGGATGAAAAACTGTTTTTT.

The genes are TRBV28 and TRBJ2-7; D is possibly TRBD1 (6 bases). CDR3 length equals 13 residues. Germline V lookup: CDR1 MDHEN, CDR2 SYDVKM. V dropped 4 bases and J dropped 5 bases, with 12 bases sitting between them. CDR3 sequence reads: CASSSGQSHEQYV. CDR3 nucleotide sequence: TGTGCCAGCAGTTCCGGACAGAGCCACGAGCAGTACGTC.

The rearrangement links TRBV19 to TRBJ1-1, with D perhaps matching TRBD1 (5 bases). Germline V gives CDR1 LNHDA, CDR2 SQIVND (reference sequence). The CDR3 loop spans 13 amino acids. The V gene lost 7 bases and the J gene lost 2 bases, with 11 bases spanning the gap. CDR3 in amino acids: CASKEQGNTEAFF. The CDR3 DNA is TGTGCCAGTAAGGAGCAGGGAAACACTGAAGCTTTCTTT.

This chain joins TRBV10-2 and TRBJ2-5; TRBD2 matches 10 bases. The CDR3 totals 13 residues. Germline lookup yields CDR1 WSHSY and CDR2 SAAADI. Trimming removed 6 bases from V and 2 bases from J; junction bases left unmatched: 0. CDR3 in amino acids: CASRLAGQETQYF. CDR3 coding DNA: TGCGCCAGCAGACTAGCGGGACAAGAGACCCAGTACTTC.

This chain links TRBV19 with TRBJ1-2; 10 bases agree with TRBD1. Germline CDR1 LNHDA, CDR2 SQIVND (reference sequence). The CDR3 is 14 amino acids. V was pared by 4 bases and J by 6 bases, with 5 bases of the junction left unmatched. The DNA for the CDR3 is TGTGCCAGTAGTACTACCGGGACAGGGGATGGCTACACCTTC. Translating it yields CASSTTGTGDGYTF.

This chain joins TRBV4-1 and TRBJ2-3; 9 bases are shared with TRBD1. CDR1 is MGHRA and CDR2 is YSYEKL in the germline V gene. Trimming cost V 1 base and J 3 bases; bases outside gene matches: 2. This CDR3 is built from 15 residues. CDR3 region: CASSQGQGVTDTQYF. In nucleotides, the CDR3 is TGCGCCAGCAGCCAAGGACAGGGGGTTACAGATACGCAGTATTTT.

The rearrangement joins TRBV27 to TRBJ1-2; D unclear. Germline V gene data show CDR1 as MNHEY and CDR2 as SMNVEV (reference sequence). The CDR3 spans 13 residues. The V gene lost 0 bases and the J gene lost 14 bases, with 16 bases spanning the gap. CDR3 residues: CASSLSRHSSRTF. In nucleotides, the CDR3 is TGTGCCAGCAGTTTATCACGCCACAGCTCGAGGACCTTC.

The rearrangement joins TRBV11-2 to TRBJ1-5; the match to TRBD1 covers 10 bases. Germline V gene data show CDR1 as SGHAT and CDR2 as FQNNGV. This CDR3 is built from 15 residues. With 2 bases clipped from V and 7 bases from J, the junction kept 5 bases outside the gene matches. The DNA of the CDR3 is TGTGCCAGCAGCTTAACCGGGACAGGGGACCAGCCCCAGCATTTT. It specifies CASSLTGTGDQPQHF.